This T cell receptor (beta chain) is drawn from a study of beta chain features in type 1 diabetes. General study points: PCR might favor shorter templates, equally in patients and controls. There was a moderate but significant shortening of TCRB CDR3s in all four CD4+ subsets of Type 1 diabetes patients. Type 1 diabetes patients showed fewer insertions and more deletions at VDJ junctions.

What was sequenced were expressed TCRB transcripts, since all of the isolated RNA had been reverse transcribed. Sequenced by immunoSEQ multiplex PCR; TCRdb stores in-frame clones only, minus some. The repertoire holds roughly 400,000 clones, with over 8.5% as singletons. The germline V gene encodes CDR1 SNHLY and CDR2 FYNNEI. The CDR3 runs to 16 residues. V lost 6 bases, J lost 6 bases, and 13 bases stayed unmatched. CD4+ naive, central memory, regulatory and stem cell-like memory subsets were isolated by sorting on CD45RO/CCR7/CD25/CD127/CD95/CD27. Purity exceeded 98% in all sorted populations. On this clone: Its target is unknown.

Sequences were obtained from central memory CD4+ T cells from blood. The receptor was isolated from a man younger than 45 with type 1 diabetes. The genes are TRBV2 and TRBJ2-2, with TRBD2 identical over 7 bases. DNA of the CDR3: TGTGCCAGCAGAAGAACTAGCGATCCCTCCGCCGGGGAGCTGTTTTTT. Translation: CASRRTSDPSAGELFF.